The rows below give T cell receptor beta chains drawn from one sample of a study of early T cells in non-severe SARS-CoV-2 infection. TCRdb re-analysed the 5' RACE reads in MiXCR, keeping a single row per CDR3 protein. Here the sample spans 35,000 to 40,000 distinct CDR3 sequences, under 5% being singletons. Input material: whole blood. These receptors came from an adult who was a healthcare worker with PCR-confirmed SARS-CoV-2 infection or an uninfected control (not recorded which). Each CDR3 is given with its conserved first and last residue. A D gene is named only where the DNA matches it firmly. Size is omitted from some rows. Given values are once, few, many or a class for expanded clones.

J gene	V gene	D gene	clone size	CDR3 protein	CDR3 DNA
TRBJ2-3	TRBV19	-	many	CASSIGDTQYF	TGTGCCAGTAGTATTGGAGATACGCAGTATTTT
TRBJ2-1	TRBV29-1	-	many	CSTTDSYNEQFF	TGCAGCACGACGGACAGTTACAATGAGCAGTTCTTC
TRBJ2-1	TRBV20-1	TRBD1	few	CSARPRDRGLNEQFF	TGCAGTGCTAGACCTCGGGACAGGGGGCTTAATGAGCAGTTCTTC
TRBJ2-1	TRBV10-3	-	many	CAIMGSVATNEQFF	TGTGCCATCATGGGCAGCGTGGCGACAAATGAGCAGTTCTTC
TRBJ2-1	TRBV29-1	-	few	CSALAGPEGFF	TGCAGCGCCCTCGCAGGCCCCGAGGGGTTCTTC
TRBJ1-1	TRBV29-1	TRBD1	many	CSAGQGATEAFF	TGCAGCGCTGGACAGGGGGCCACTGAAGCTTTCTTT
TRBJ2-3	TRBV6-1	-	many	CASSESRNTQYF	TGTGCCAGCAGTGAATCCCGCAATACGCAGTATTTT
TRBJ2-1	TRBV5-1	-	many	CASSPPWDEQFF	TGCGCCAGCAGCCCTCCGTGGGATGAGCAGTTCTTC
TRBJ2-2	TRBV7-6	TRBD2	few	CASSSAGGRNTGELFF	TGTGCCAGCAGCTCAGCGGGGGGACGGAACACCGGGGAGCTGTTTTTT
TRBJ2-7	TRBV3-1	TRBD1	many	CASSQGTGGYYEQYF	TGTGCCAGCAGCCAAGGGACAGGGGGCTACTACGAGCAGTACTTC
TRBJ2-7	TRBV20-1	TRBD1	few	CSAHRGQGEQYF	TGCAGTGCGCACAGGGGGCAAGGCGAGCAGTACTTC
TRBJ2-7	TRBV7-2	TRBD1	many	CASSLDSGTADYEQYF	TGTGCCAGCAGCTTAGACTCCGGGACAGCTGACTACGAGCAGTACTTC
TRBJ2-5	TRBV7-6	-	many	CASSAGGGQETQYF	TGTGCCAGCAGTGCAGGGGGGGGGCAAGAGACCCAGTACTTC
TRBJ2-1	TRBV7-2	TRBD2	many	CASSQRLAGSQFF	TGTGCCAGCAGCCAACGGCTAGCGGGGAGCCAGTTCTTC
TRBJ2-6	TRBV30	-	few	CAWSVRAGANVLTF	TGTGCCTGGAGTGTACGGGCAGGGGCCAACGTCCTGACTTTC
TRBJ1-4	TRBV30	-	many	CAMQEARSEKLFF	TGTGCCATGCAAGAGGCCCGGAGTGAAAAACTGTTTTTT
TRBJ2-1	TRBV6-5	-	many	CASTYSVLSEQFF	TGTGCCAGCACCTACTCCGTTTTGAGTGAGCAGTTCTTC
TRBJ2-7	TRBV29-1	-	many	CSARDMTEQYF	TGCAGCGCCCGGGACATGACCGAGCAGTACTTC
TRBJ1-1	TRBV12-3/TRBV12-4	-	many	CASSFHVRGTVTEAFF	TGTGCCAGCAGTTTCCATGTGAGGGGAACGGTCACTGAAGCTTTCTTT
TRBJ1-1	TRBV24-1	-	many	CATSDTSGVAFF	TGTGCCACCAGTGATACTTCAGGGGTAGCTTTCTTT
TRBJ1-1	TRBV18	-	-	CASSPILSNTEAFF	TGTGCCAGCTCCCCGATCTTATCGAACACTGAAGCTTTCTTT
TRBJ2-3	TRBV6-6	-	few	CASSLNQPTDTQYF	TGTGCCAGCAGTTTGAACCAGCCCACAGATACGCAGTATTTT
TRBJ1-2	TRBV18	-	-	CASSPGRADGYTF	TGTGCCAGCTCACCAGGCAGGGCGGACGGCTACACCTTC
TRBJ1-2	TRBV12-3/TRBV12-4	TRBD1	many	CASKGTGQYGYTF	TGTGCCAGCAAGGGGACAGGCCAGTATGGCTACACCTTC
TRBJ2-1	TRBV7-8	-	many	CASTFQGSYNEQFF	TGTGCCAGCACCTTCCAGGGGTCCTACAATGAGCAGTTCTTC
TRBJ1-3	TRBV5-1	TRBD1	few	CASSSTGERDTIYF	TGCGCCAGCAGTTCGACAGGGGAAAGGGACACCATATATTTT
TRBJ1-2	TRBV5-4	-	few	CASSLEKGSGYTF	TGTGCCAGCAGCTTGGAAAAGGGGTCTGGCTACACCTTC
TRBJ2-3	TRBV7-9	-	many	CAFRPLSTDTQYF	TGTGCCTTTCGACCCCTCAGCACAGATACGCAGTATTTT
TRBJ2-3	TRBV7-9	-	-	CASSGGDTQYF	TGTGCCAGCAGCGGGGGGGATACGCAGTATTTT
TRBJ2-3	TRBV20-1	TRBD2	many	CSAERGSSTDTQYF	TGCAGTGCCGAGCGGGGAAGTAGCACAGATACGCAGTATTTT
TRBJ1-1	TRBV3-1	-	many	CASSQNRVGTEAFF	TGTGCCAGCAGCCAAAACAGGGTAGGGACTGAAGCTTTCTTT
TRBJ1-1	TRBV2	-	few	CASSLDSGTAFF	TGTGCCAGCAGCCTAGACTCCGGCACAGCTTTCTTT
TRBJ1-2	TRBV14	-	many	CASSPPQLSYGYTF	TGTGCCAGCAGTCCCCCCCAGCTTTCCTATGGCTACACCTTC
TRBJ2-1	TRBV4-1	-	many	CASSQRRGNEQFF	TGCGCCAGCAGCCAAAGGCGGGGAAATGAGCAGTTCTTC
TRBJ2-4	TRBV5-5	-	many	CASSLQGMGIQYF	TGTGCCAGCAGCTTGCAGGGGATGGGCATTCAGTACTTC
TRBJ2-5	TRBV29-1	-	many	CSVEGRDTQETQYF	TGCAGCGTTGAAGGCCGGGACACCCAAGAGACCCAGTACTTC
TRBJ2-1	TRBV5-1	TRBD1	few	CASSLRTGVHNEQFF	TGCGCCAGCAGCTTAAGGACAGGGGTCCACAATGAGCAGTTCTTC
TRBJ2-6	TRBV27	-	many	CASRGGEPGANVLTF	TGTGCCAGCAGGGGAGGAGAACCTGGGGCCAACGTCCTGACTTTC
TRBJ2-7	TRBV7-2	-	few	CASSLPNSRQYF	TGTGCCAGCAGCTTGCCCAATTCCAGGCAGTACTTC
TRBJ2-2	TRBV6-1	TRBD1	many	CASSPGQGRFTGELFF	TGTGCCAGCAGTCCTGGACAGGGGAGGTTCACCGGGGAGCTGTTTTTT
TRBJ1-6	TRBV7-9	-	-	CASSLGGASPLHF	TGTGCCAGCAGCTTGGGAGGGGCTTCACCCCTCCACTTT
TRBJ2-7	TRBV12-3/TRBV12-4	-	many	CASSQSYEQYF	TGTGCCAGCAGCCAATCCTACGAGCAGTACTTC
TRBJ2-7	TRBV20-1	-	many	CSARASAGAGFYEQYF	TGCAGTGCTAGGGCGTCGGCTGGGGCGGGATTCTACGAGCAGTACTTC
TRBJ2-1	TRBV5-1	-	many	CASSLAGLSYNEQFF	TGCGCCAGCAGCTTGGCCGGGTTATCCTACAATGAGCAGTTCTTC
TRBJ1-5	TRBV3-1	-	few	CASSQGALNQPQHF	TGTGCCAGCAGCCAAGGAGCCCTCAATCAGCCCCAGCATTTT
TRBJ2-1	TRBV2	-	many	CASTVGGAGYNEQFF	TGTGCCAGCACCGTGGGGGGGGCCGGCTACAATGAGCAGTTCTTC
TRBJ1-1	TRBV12-5	-	many	CASGLGTPNTEAFF	TGTGCTAGTGGTTTGGGGACACCGAACACTGAAGCTTTCTTT
TRBJ1-3	TRBV3-1	-	many	CASSLSSVGNTIYF	TGTGCCAGCAGCCTTAGCTCTGTTGGAAACACCATATATTTT
TRBJ1-5	TRBV20-1	-	many	CSASQGWGDQPQHF	TGCAGTGCTAGTCAGGGGTGGGGAGATCAGCCCCAGCATTTT
TRBJ2-2	TRBV4-1	-	many	CASSRYTGELFF	TGCGCCAGCAGCCGGTACACCGGGGAGCTGTTTTTT
TRBJ2-1	TRBV7-3	TRBD1	many	CASSAGTGLGEQFF	TGTGCCAGCAGCGCCGGGACAGGGTTAGGTGAGCAGTTCTTC